The 17 T cell receptor beta chains listed next were all sequenced from one sample in a study of breast tumors, draining lymph nodes, adjacent tissues. From the multiplex PCR reads, TCRdb called clonotypes with MiXCR, one entry per CDR3 protein. In the table there are around 130,000 distinct CDR3 sequences, around 20% of which are singletons. Breast cancer patients provided tissue from their axillary draining lymph nodes. Sequenced: axillary lymph node tissue. These receptors originate from a female donor with breast cancer. Some clones in this sample may be carry-over from other donors' samples.

Of note for this clonotype: In this CDR3 the conserved last residue, phenylalanine or tryptophan, is missing, so a read error is likely. This sequence joins TRBV20-1 and TRBJ2-7; a possible D gene is TRBD2 (5 bases). This CDR3 has 13 residues. V gave up 6 bases and J gave up 1 base, with 13 bases separating them. The germline V gene has CDR1 DFQATT and CDR2 SNEGSKA (reference sequence). The CDR3 bases are TGCAGTGCCAGTCCGGGAACGTCCTACGAGCAGTACTCC. Protein: CSASPGTSYEQYS.

In its sample, this clonotype was seen many times. The V and J genes are TRBV5-1 and TRBJ2-7; tentatively, D is TRBD2 (6 bases). This CDR3 has 15 amino acids. In germline, CDR1 is SGHRS, CDR2 YFSETQ. Trimming shortened V by 0 bases and J by 2 bases, and 12 bases separated the two germline ends. The CDR3 sequence is CASSLDPGETYEQYF. The CDR3 nucleotides read TGCGCCAGCAGCTTGGACCCGGGGGAGACCTACGAGCAGTACTTC.

This clonotype came up a few times. This sequence may be a read error, since a much larger clone differs from it by one base. The chain links TRBV20-1 to TRBJ1-2; D is unresolved. This CDR3 spans 13 amino acids. CDR1 is DFQATT, CDR2 SNEGSKA, per germline (reference sequence). Trimming took 5 bases from V and 7 from J, leaving 17 bases between them. The CDR3 DNA sequence: TGCAGTGCTTCACACGGGGTTGTAAGTGGCTACACCTTC. Translating it yields CSASHGVVSGYTF.

This clonotype was found many times. The chain combines TRBV29-1 with TRBJ2-3, with D possibly TRBD1 on 6 matching bases. This CDR3 has 14 amino acids. With 3 bases removed from V and 4 bases from J, the gap between germline ends came to 14 bases. In germline, CDR1 is SQVTM, CDR2 ANQGSEA. The chain's CDR3 is CSVEKGVLADTQYF. In nucleotides, the CDR3 is TGCAGCGTTGAGAAGGGGGTCCTGGCAGATACGCAGTATTTT.

The chain employs TRBV20-1 and TRBJ2-4; 12 bases fit TRBD2. With 5 bases clipped from V and 8 bases from J, the junction kept 10 bases outside the gene matches. Germline V gene sequence: CDR1 DFQATT, CDR2 SNEGSKA (reference sequence). The CDR3 runs 15 residues. This chain's CDR3 is CSAHPTSGSLDIQYF. CDR3 in DNA: TGCAGTGCTCACCCGACTAGCGGGAGCTTAGACATTCAGTACTTC.

This clonotype was seen repeatedly, ten times or more. The rearrangement uses TRBV20-1 and TRBJ1-2, with 7 positions matching TRBD1. Germline V gene data show CDR1 as DFQATT and CDR2 as SNEGSKA (reference sequence). V lost 8 bases, J lost 0 bases, and 6 bases stayed unmatched. The CDR3 is 13 amino acids. CDR3 nucleotides: TGCAGTCCGAGGGACAGTTCTAACTATGGCTACACCTTC. This sequence encodes CSPRDSSNYGYTF.

This clonotype has a count of ten or more. The chain combines TRBV9 with TRBJ2-7, with TRBD2 matching over 13 bases. V lost 4 bases to trimming and J lost 4 bases; unmatched junction nucleotides: 5. Per the germline V gene, CDR1 is SGDLS and CDR2 is YYNGEE. The CDR3 is made up of 15 amino acids. The CDR3 sequence is CASSFGTSGMYEQYF. In DNA form, the CDR3 reads TGTGCCAGCAGCTTTGGGACTAGCGGGATGTACGAGCAGTACTTC.

This clonotype was found many times. J is TRBJ2-3 and V is TRBV30; maybe TRBD2 (6 bases). V was pared by 4 bases and J by 9 bases, with 14 bases between. The CDR3 loop spans 12 amino acids. Germline CDR1 reads GTSNPN; CDR2 reads SVGIG (reference sequence). CDR3 in amino acids: CAWTFGEVTQYF. CDR3 in DNA: TGTGCCTGGACCTTTGGGGAGGTAACGCAGTATTTT.

This clonotype was recorded many times. J is TRBJ2-1 and V is TRBV7-9, with 8 bases matching TRBD2. Germline V CDR1 and CDR2: SEHNR, FQNEAQ (reference sequence). The CDR3 sequence is 17 residues long. V lost 0 bases to trimming and J lost 3 bases; unmatched junction nucleotides: 7. CDR3 residues: CASSLAPRSGNYNEQFF. CDR3 in DNA: TGTGCCAGCAGCTTAGCTCCCCGTAGCGGGAACTACAATGAGCAGTTCTTC.

This clonotype was counted only a few times. This may be a read error: a much more frequent sequence differs by one nucleotide. The chain employs TRBV10-2 and TRBJ2-7; D is unclear. Germline V gene data show CDR1 as WSHSY and CDR2 as SAAADI. The CDR3 extends over 12 amino acids. The CDR3 nucleotides read TGCACCAGCAGTGGTGAACGGAACGAGCAGTACTTC. It translates to CTSSGERNEQYF.

With respect to this clonotype: This may be a read error: a much more frequent sequence differs by one nucleotide. CDR3 protein: CASSSGASYGDTQYF. CDR3 in DNA: TGTGCCAGCAGCTCCGGGGCTAGCTATGGGGATACGCAGTATTTT. This sequence joins TRBV12-3 or TRBV12-4 and TRBJ2-3, with D perhaps matching TRBD1 or TRBD2 (5 bases each). Trimming removed 6 bases from V and 6 bases from J, with 19 bases in between. The CDR3 length is 15 residues.

The table lists this clonotype with many counts. This chain links TRBV20-1 with TRBJ2-1, with D maybe TRBD2 (5 bases). The CDR3 has 14 residues. CDR1 and CDR2 (germline): DFQATT, SNEGSKA (reference sequence). V dropped 5 bases and J dropped 0 bases, with 11 bases sitting between them. The CDR3 DNA reads TGCAGTGCTCTTACGGGATACTCCTACAATGAGCAGTTCTTC. Translating it yields CSALTGYSYNEQFF.

About this clonotype itself: This sequence may be a read error, since a much larger clone differs from it by one base. The chain uses TRBV20-1 and TRBJ1-5, with a possible D match to TRBD1 (5 bases). The V end was cut by 1 base, the J end by 3 bases, with 13 bases between. Germline values: CDR1 DFQATT, CDR2 SNEGSKA (reference sequence). The CDR3 consists of 15 residues. CDR3 protein: CSARGVARVNQPQHF. CDR3 nucleotides: TGCAGTGCTAGAGGTGTTGCCAGGGTCAATCAGCCCCAGCATTTT.

This clonotype was seen at least ten times. The chain uses TRBV4-1 and TRBJ1-4; TRBD1 might be the D (6 bases). There are 15 residues in the CDR3. Trimming stripped 0 bases from V and 12 bases from J, with 17 bases between. The V gene's germline CDR1 is MGHRA and CDR2 YSYEKL. The CDR3 DNA reads as TGCGCCAGCAGCCAAGAATCGGGGGGCTCCCTAGAACTGTTTTTT. Amino acids: CASSQESGGSLELFF.

In this sample, this clonotype turned up many times. The genes are TRBV5-8 and TRBJ2-5; no clear D. The CDR3 is 16 amino acids. With 4 bases removed from V and 9 bases from J, the gap between germline ends came to 25 bases. Looked up from germline, CDR1 is SGHTS and CDR2 is YDEGEE. The CDR3 here is CASSPFGLSEWAAQYF. In DNA, the CDR3 is TGTGCCAGCAGCCCCTTTGGCTTATCCGAGTGGGCGGCCCAGTACTTC.

This clonotype was picked up many times. CDR3 coding DNA: TGTGCCAGCAGTGAAGCTAGGTTCGGGGGCTATGGCTACACCTTC. This codes for CASSEARFGGYGYTF. V gene TRBV6-1 combines with J gene TRBJ1-2; maybe TRBD1 (5 bases). Trimming took off 0 bases at V and 4 bases at J, with 12 bases between the two ends. CDR3 length: 15 residues. Germline-derived CDR1 and CDR2 are MNHNS and SASEGT.

About this clonotype itself: A clone one base away is much larger, so this may be a read error. No conserved phenylalanine or tryptophan is present at the end of the CDR3, so a read error is the likely explanation. V gene TRBV6-5 combines with J gene TRBJ2-5; possibly TRBD2 for D (6 bases). The CDR3 runs 14 residues. CDR1 is MNHEY and CDR2 is SVGAGI in the germline V gene. The V and J ends lost 6 bases and 5 bases respectively, with 16 bases between them. The CDR3 nucleotides are TGTGCCAGCAGGGGGGAGGCCATGGAGGAGACCCAGTACTCC. Its translation: CASRGEAMEETQYS.